Listed below are T cell receptor beta chains from one sample, sequenced in a study of radiotherapy plus CTLA-4 blockade in lung cancer. Some clones are missing from TCRdb's copy, which holds only in-frame ones; the method was immunoSEQ multiplex PCR. The repertoire holds approximately 81,000 clones, 60% to 85% seen once, with under 5% in the top ten. The material was peripheral blood, obtained from a patient treated with radiotherapy plus ipilimumab. Every receptor here comes from a human donor with non-small cell lung cancer who had a partial response to radiotherapy plus ipilimumab. Some clones in this sample may be carry-over from other donors' samples. Both conserved end residues are part of each CDR3. A D gene is named only where the DNA matches it firmly. The size field is filled for only some rows; it gives once, few, many or a size class.

NA	NA	TRBJ2-3	TRBV11-2	TGTGCCAGCAGCTTATATCCCACAGATACGCAGTATTTT	CASSLYPTDTQYF
NA	TRBD2	TRBJ2-7	TRBV5-1	TGCGCCAGCAGCTTGCGGGGGGACCGCCTCGACGAGCAGTACTTC	CASSLRGDRLDEQYF
NA	TRBD1	TRBJ2-2	TRBV7-3	TGTGCCAGCAGCTTAATGGACAGGGGGCGAGCCGGGGAGCTGTTTTTT	CASSLMDRGRAGELFF
NA	NA	TRBJ2-7	TRBV18	TGTGCCAGCTCCGAGGGACTGGATTACGAGCAGTACTTC	CASSEGLDYEQYF
NA	NA	TRBJ2-2	TRBV5-1	TGCGCCAGCAGCTACGTAGGAGAGAACACCGGGGAGCTGTTTTTT	CASSYVGENTGELFF
NA	NA	TRBJ2-2	TRBV28	TGTGCCAGCTCCCCGGGTCCCATTAGAGGGGGGGAGCTGTTTTTT	CASSPGPIRGGELFF
NA	NA	TRBJ2-3	TRBV9	TGTGCCAGCAGCCCCTATCGTTCCACAGATACGCAGTATTTT	CASSPYRSTDTQYF
few	NA	TRBJ1-4	TRBV10-1	TGCGCCAGCAGTGAGTCCGGTTTAGAAGAAAAACTGTTTTTT	CASSESGLEEKLFF
NA	NA	TRBJ2-3	TRBV7-2	TGTGCCAGCAGCGTGGGGGGAGGTACGCAGTATTTT	CASSVGGGTQYF
once	TRBD1	TRBJ1-1	TRBV4-2	TGTGCCAGCAGCCAAGCCACAACCCCGGGACAGGGGACTGAAGCTTTCTTT	CASSQATTPGQGTEAFF
once	TRBD2	TRBJ2-7	TRBV4-2	TGTGCCAGCAGCTTGGGGCTAGCGGGCCCCTACGAGCAGTACTTC	CASSLGLAGPYEQYF
NA	NA	TRBJ2-3	TRBV5-1	TGCGCCAGCAGCCACACGACTAGACGGGACACAGATACGCAGTATTTT	CASSHTTRRDTDTQYF
NA	NA	TRBJ2-6	TRBV7-3	TGTGCCAGCAGCTTAATGTCGCGCTCTGGGGCCAACGTCCTGACTTTC	CASSLMSRSGANVLTF
NA	NA	TRBJ2-1	TRBV27	TGTGCCAGCAGTTCGCGGCCGGGCCGAGGGTTCGATGAGCAGTTCTTC	CASSSRPGRGFDEQFF
NA	NA	TRBJ2-3	TRBV7-6	TGTGCCAGCAGCTTCGGGGGGCAGAGCACAGATACGCAGTATTTT	CASSFGGQSTDTQYF
NA	NA	TRBJ2-5	TRBV5-1	TGCGCCAGCAGCTTGGGACAGCAGTACCAAGAGACCCAGTACTTC	CASSLGQQYQETQYF
NA	NA	TRBJ2-3	TRBV5-4	TGTGCCAGCAAGGAAGGAAGCGGCGGAGGGAGAGATACGCAGTATTTT	CASKEGSGGGRDTQYF
NA	TRBD1	TRBJ2-2	TRBV19	TGTGCCAGTAGTGGGACAGGGTTTCGCACCGGGGAGCTGTTTTTT	CASSGTGFRTGELFF
once	TRBD2	TRBJ2-5	TRBV7-8	TGTGCCAGCAGCTTAGTGGGGGAGGCAGCGGGAGGGGCGACCCAGTACTTC	CASSLVGEAAGGATQYF
once	NA	TRBJ1-1	TRBV6-5	TGTGCCAGCAGTTACTCGTCCCAGTCGGGCACTGAAGCTTTCTTT	CASSYSSQSGTEAFF
NA	NA	TRBJ1-2	TRBV7-6	TGTGCCAGCAGCAAACAGGGCTATGGCTACACCTTC	CASSKQGYGYTF
NA	NA	TRBJ2-2	TRBV2	TGTGCCAGCAGCACGGAGGGGGCAGCCGGGGAGCTGTTTTTT	CASSTEGAAGELFF
NA	NA	TRBJ2-3	TRBV9	TGTGCCAGCAGCGTAAACCCCACAGCAGTAAATACGCAGTATTTT	CASSVNPTAVNTQYF
NA	TRBD1	TRBJ1-1	TRBV11-2	TGTGCCAGCAGCTTACCAGGGGGGAACACTGAAGCTTTCTTT	CASSLPGGNTEAFF
NA	TRBD1	TRBJ2-7	TRBV27	TGTGCCAGCAGTTTATCGGGACAGGGAAGCTCCTACGAGCAGTACTTC	CASSLSGQGSSYEQYF
few	TRBD2	TRBJ2-5	TRBV2	TGTGCCAGCAGTTCGACGGGACTAGCTGGAACGACCCAGTACTTC	CASSSTGLAGTTQYF
NA	NA	TRBJ2-3	TRBV5-1	TGCGCCAGCAGCCCGGGCGGCCCGAGGGGCACAGATACGCAGTATTTT	CASSPGGPRGTDTQYF
once	NA	TRBJ2-5	TRBV7-9	TGTGCCAGCAGCTTAGGGGCTCGCCTCCAAGAGACCCAGTACTTC	CASSLGARLQETQYF
NA	NA	TRBJ2-5	TRBV7-9	TGTGCCAGCAGCCACTCCGACAGTCAAGAGACCCAGTACTTC	CASSHSDSQETQYF
NA	TRBD2	TRBJ2-3	TRBV27	TGTGCCAGCAGTTTTTCCGGCGGGAGGACGCAGTATTTT	CASSFSGGRTQYF
NA	NA	TRBJ1-5	TRBV5-6	TGTGCCAGCAGCGGGAGGGGTTGGGATCAGCCCCAGCATTTT	CASSGRGWDQPQHF
NA	TRBD1	TRBJ1-4	TRBV27	TGTGCCAGCGGGCCGGGACAGGGGAAGAAACTGTTTTTT	CASGPGQGKKLFF
NA	NA	TRBJ1-2	TRBV7-2	TGTGCCAGCAGCTTAGACAGCAACGTTAACTATGGCTACACCTTC	CASSLDSNVNYGYTF
NA	TRBD2	TRBJ2-2	TRBV7-7	TGTGCCAGCAGCCCTACTAGCGGGACATATCCCGGGGAGCTGTTTTTT	CASSPTSGTYPGELFF
NA	TRBD2	TRBJ2-1	TRBV28	TGTGCCAGCAGTTTTTTAAGCGGGGGCTCCTACAATGAGCAGTTCTTC	CASSFLSGGSYNEQFF
few	NA	TRBJ2-1	TRBV7-3	TGTGCCAGCAGCTCCCCAACCCGGTCCTACAATGAGCAGTTCTTC	CASSSPTRSYNEQFF
once	TRBD2	TRBJ2-2	TRBV5-1	TGCGCCAGCAGCCCGGAGGCTAGCGGGAGGTCCGGGGAGCTGTTTTTT	CASSPEASGRSGELFF
NA	NA	TRBJ1-5	TRBV10-3	TGTGCCATCAGTGAGAGTAGTTCCACTGCAAGTCAGCCCCAGCATTTT	CAISESSSTASQPQHF
NA	TRBD1	TRBJ1-3	TRBV19	TGTGCCAGTAGTTCAACCGGGACAGGGGCTGGAAACACCATATATTTT	CASSSTGTGAGNTIYF
once	TRBD2	TRBJ2-1	TRBV28	TGTGCCAGCAATTCCGGGACTAGCTTCTACAATGAGCAGTTCTTC	CASNSGTSFYNEQFF
NA	TRBD1	TRBJ2-7	TRBV29-1	TGCAGCGCCGTGCCGGGACAGCTTTCCTACGAGCAGTACTTC	CSAVPGQLSYEQYF
NA	NA	TRBJ2-2	TRBV7-6	TGTGCCAGCAGCTTAGTCGGGGGGCCCCCTAGCACCGGGGAGCTGTTTTTT	CASSLVGGPPSTGELFF
once	NA	TRBJ2-7	TRBV15	TGTGCCACCAGCAGGGAGTTGGGGGGGCTAAATTCCTACGAGCAGTACTTC	CATSRELGGLNSYEQYF
NA	NA	TRBJ2-5	TRBV27	TGTGCCAGCAGTAGGGGGCTCGGGGGGGCGAAATCCGAGACCCAGTACTTC	CASSRGLGGAKSETQYF
NA	NA	TRBJ2-5	TRBV19	TGTGCCAGTAGTATGGCTGGGCAGGTACAAGAGACCCAGTACTTC	CASSMAGQVQETQYF
once	TRBD1	TRBJ2-7	TRBV19	TGTGCCAGTAAGGGACAGGGGGGACTAAAGCAGTACTTC	CASKGQGGLKQYF
NA	TRBD1	TRBJ1-2	TRBV14	TGTGCCAGCAGCGAGATAAGGACAGGGCCCTATGGGGGCTACACCTTC	CASSEIRTGPYGGYTF
NA	TRBD1	TRBJ1-2	TRBV13	TGTGCCAGCAGCTCCTCCGGGACAGGGGGGCAAGCTAACTATGGCTACACCTTC	CASSSSGTGGQANYGYTF
NA	TRBD1	TRBJ1-3	TRBV4-3	TGCGCCAGCAGCCAAGATTTGGTCTCCGGACAGGGGGCTCGAAACACCATATATTTT	CASSQDLVSGQGARNTIYF
NA	NA	TRBJ2-3	TRBV5-1	TGCGCCAGCAGCTTGACAGGGGGGGCGCTTTCAGATACGCAGTATTTT	CASSLTGGALSDTQYF